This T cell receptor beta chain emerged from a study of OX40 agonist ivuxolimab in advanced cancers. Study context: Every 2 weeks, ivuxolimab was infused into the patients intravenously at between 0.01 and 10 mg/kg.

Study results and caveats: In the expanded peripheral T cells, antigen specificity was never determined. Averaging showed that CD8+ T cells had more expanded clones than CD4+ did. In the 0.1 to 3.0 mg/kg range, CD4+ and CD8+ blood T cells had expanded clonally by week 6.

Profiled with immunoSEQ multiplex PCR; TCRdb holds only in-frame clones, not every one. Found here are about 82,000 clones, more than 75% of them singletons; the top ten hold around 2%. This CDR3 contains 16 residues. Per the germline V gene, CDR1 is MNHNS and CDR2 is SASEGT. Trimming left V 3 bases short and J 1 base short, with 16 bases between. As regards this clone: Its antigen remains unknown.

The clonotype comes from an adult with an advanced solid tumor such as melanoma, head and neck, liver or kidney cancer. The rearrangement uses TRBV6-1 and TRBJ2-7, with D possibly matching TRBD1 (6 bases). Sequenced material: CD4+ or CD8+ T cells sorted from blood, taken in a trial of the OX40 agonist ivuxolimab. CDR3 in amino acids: CASSDPPQGRSYEQYF. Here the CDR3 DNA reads TGTGCCAGCAGTGACCCCCCACAGGGTAGATCCTACGAGCAGTACTTC.